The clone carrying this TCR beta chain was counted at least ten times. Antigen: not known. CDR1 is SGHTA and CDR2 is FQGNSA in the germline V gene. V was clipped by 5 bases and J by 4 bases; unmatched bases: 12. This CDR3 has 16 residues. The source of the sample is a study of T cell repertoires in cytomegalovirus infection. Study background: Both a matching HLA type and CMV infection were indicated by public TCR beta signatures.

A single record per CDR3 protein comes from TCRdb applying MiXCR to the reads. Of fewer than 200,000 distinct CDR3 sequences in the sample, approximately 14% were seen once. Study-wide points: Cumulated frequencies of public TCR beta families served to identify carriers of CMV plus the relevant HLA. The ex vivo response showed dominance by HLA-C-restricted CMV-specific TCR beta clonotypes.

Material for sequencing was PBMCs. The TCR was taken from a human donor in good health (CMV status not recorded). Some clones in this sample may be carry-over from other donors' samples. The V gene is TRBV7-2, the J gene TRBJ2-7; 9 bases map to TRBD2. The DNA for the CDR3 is TGTGCCAGCAGCCCCCGGATAGCGGGAGTTGAATACGAGCAGTACTTC. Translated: CASSPRIAGVEYEQYF.